The present T cell receptor (beta chain) was sequenced within a study of CD8+CD57+ T cells in acquired aplastic anemia. On the study more broadly: An average of roughly 3 ug of DNA was obtained from sorted CD4+ and CD8+ cells.

Worth noting for this clonotype: Its specificity is not known. Since the CDR3 does not end with the conserved phenylalanine or tryptophan, this likely comes from a read error.

Genomic DNA, the template, was used for profiling of the TCR beta VDJ and CDR3. In TCRdb, the reads were re-called with MiXCR into one record per CDR3 protein. The repertoire holds about 150,000 distinct CDR3 sequences, with 40% to 60% as singletons. Study results and caveats: The study identified under 30 CD8+ CDR3 sequences shared by patients and controls.

The length of the CDR3 is 13 residues. Germline V gives CDR1 LNHDA, CDR2 SQIVND (reference sequence). Selection for sequencing was limited to patients who had shown CD8+CD57+ cell expansion by flow cytometry. Severe acquired aplastic anemia was present in every patient. Blood samples were obtained from patients who had received no prior therapy. The TCR comes from a human donor with aplastic anemia. The chain links TRBV19 to TRBJ1-2; D perhaps matches TRBD1 (5 bases). Sequenced material: sorted CD4+, CD8+, or CD8+CD57+ T cells (not recorded which) from PBMCs. The CDR3 loop reads CASSVGPNYGYTS. In nucleotides, the CDR3 is TGTGCCAGTAGTGTGGGACCGAACTACGGCTACACCTCC.